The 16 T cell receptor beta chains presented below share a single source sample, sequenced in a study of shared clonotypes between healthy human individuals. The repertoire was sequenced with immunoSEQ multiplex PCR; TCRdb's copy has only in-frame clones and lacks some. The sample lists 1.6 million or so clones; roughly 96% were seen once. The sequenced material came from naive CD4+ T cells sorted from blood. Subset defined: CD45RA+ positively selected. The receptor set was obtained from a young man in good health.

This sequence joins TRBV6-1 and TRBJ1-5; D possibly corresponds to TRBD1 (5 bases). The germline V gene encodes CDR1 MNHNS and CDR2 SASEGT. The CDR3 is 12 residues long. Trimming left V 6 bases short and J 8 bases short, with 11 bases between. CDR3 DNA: TGTGCCAGCAGCCGACGGGGCGAGCCCCAGCATTTT. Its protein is CASSRRGEPQHF.

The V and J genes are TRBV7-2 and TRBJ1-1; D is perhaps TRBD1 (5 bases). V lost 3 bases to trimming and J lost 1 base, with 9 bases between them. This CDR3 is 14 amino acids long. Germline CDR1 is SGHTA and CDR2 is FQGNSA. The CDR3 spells CASSFRRGNTEAFF. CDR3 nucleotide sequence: TGTGCCAGCAGCTTTAGAAGGGGGAACACTGAAGCTTTCTTT.

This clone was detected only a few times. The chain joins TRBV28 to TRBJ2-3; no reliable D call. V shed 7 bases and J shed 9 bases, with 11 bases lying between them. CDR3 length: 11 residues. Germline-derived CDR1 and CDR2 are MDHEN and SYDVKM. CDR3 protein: CASTTKYTQYF. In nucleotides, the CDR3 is TGTGCCAGCACTACTAAGTACACGCAGTATTTT.

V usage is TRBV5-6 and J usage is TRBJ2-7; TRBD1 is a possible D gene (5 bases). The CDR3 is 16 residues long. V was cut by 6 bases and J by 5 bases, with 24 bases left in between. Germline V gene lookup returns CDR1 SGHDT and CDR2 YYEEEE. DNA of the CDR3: TGTGCCAGCACCTTCATTATGCGGACGGACAAGAACGAGCAGTACTTC. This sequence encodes CASTFIMRTDKNEQYF.

As DNA, the CDR3 is TGCGCCAGCAGTGAGTCTGGAGGCTTCCCTGAAGCTTTCTTT. This sequence encodes CASSESGGFPEAFF. The chain combines TRBV10-1 with TRBJ1-1; the D is unclear. The CDR3 has 14 amino acids. CDR1 and CDR2 (germline): WNHNN, SYGVQD (reference sequence). V was trimmed by 0 bases and J by 6 bases, leaving 11 bases between them.

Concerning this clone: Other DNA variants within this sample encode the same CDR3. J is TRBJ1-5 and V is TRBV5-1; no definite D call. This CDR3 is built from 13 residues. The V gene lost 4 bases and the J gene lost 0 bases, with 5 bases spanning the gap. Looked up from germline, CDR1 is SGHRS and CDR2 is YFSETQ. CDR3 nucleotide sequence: TGCGCCAGCAGCGGAGATAGCAATCAGCCCCAGCATTTT. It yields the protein CASSGDSNQPQHF. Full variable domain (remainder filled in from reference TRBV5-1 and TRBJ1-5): KAGVTQTPRYLIKTRGQQVTLSCSPISGHRSVSWYQQTPGQGLQFLFEYFSETQRNKGNFPGRFSGRQFSNSRSEMNVSTLELGDSALYLCASSGDSNQPQHFGDGTRLSIL.

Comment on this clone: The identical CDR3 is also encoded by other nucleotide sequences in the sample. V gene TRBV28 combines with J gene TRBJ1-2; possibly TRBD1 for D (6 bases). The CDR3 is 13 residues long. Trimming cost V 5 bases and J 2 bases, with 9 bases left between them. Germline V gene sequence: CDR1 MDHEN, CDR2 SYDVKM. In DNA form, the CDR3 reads TGTGCCAGCAGTCTCACAGGGAACTATGGCTACACCTTC. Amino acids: CASSLTGNYGYTF.

In nucleotides, the CDR3 is TGCGCCAGCAGCTTCAGGTCCCCAGACACCGGGGAGCTGTTTTTT. It encodes CASSFRSPDTGELFF. The chain employs TRBV5-1 and TRBJ2-2; D not certain. The germline gives CDR1 SGHRS, CDR2 YFSETQ. V was pared by 2 bases and J by 3 bases, with 11 bases between. This CDR3 region has 15 residues.

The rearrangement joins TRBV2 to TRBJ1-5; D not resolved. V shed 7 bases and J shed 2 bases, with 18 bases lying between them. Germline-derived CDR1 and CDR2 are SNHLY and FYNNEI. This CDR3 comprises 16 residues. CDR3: CASTPGRRTGNQPQHF. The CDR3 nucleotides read TGTGCCAGCACCCCAGGCAGGCGCACTGGCAATCAGCCCCAGCATTTT.

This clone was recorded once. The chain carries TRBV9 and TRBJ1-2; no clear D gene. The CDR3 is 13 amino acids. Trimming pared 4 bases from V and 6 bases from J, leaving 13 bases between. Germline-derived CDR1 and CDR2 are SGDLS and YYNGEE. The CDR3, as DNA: TGTGCCAGCAGCCCTCCATCCGTTCATGGCTACACCTTC. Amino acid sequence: CASSPPSVHGYTF.

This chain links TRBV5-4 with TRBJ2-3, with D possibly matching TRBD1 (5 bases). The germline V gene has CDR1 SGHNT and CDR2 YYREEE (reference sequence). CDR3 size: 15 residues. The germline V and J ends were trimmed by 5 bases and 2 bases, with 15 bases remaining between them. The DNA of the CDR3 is TGTGCCAGCAGTATAATTCGGACATCCACAGATACGCAGTATTTT. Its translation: CASSIIRTSTDTQYF.

In DNA form, the CDR3 reads TGCGCCAGCAGCTTGTCCACGACGTCCACGGGGCTTACAGATACGCAGTATTTT. Encoded protein: CASSLSTTSTGLTDTQYF. The chain joins TRBV5-1 to TRBJ2-3; D is tentatively TRBD1 or TRBD2 (5 bases each). Germline V lookup: CDR1 SGHRS, CDR2 YFSETQ. The V end lost 1 base, the J end lost 3 bases, and 21 bases lay between the germline ends. This CDR3 comprises 18 residues.

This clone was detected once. The CDR3 DNA is TGTGCCAGCAGCTTTGTTGGCCGGGTCGAGCAGTACTTC. This translates into CASSFVGRVEQYF. The chain has TRBV5-4 and TRBJ2-7; no clear D. Germline V gene data show CDR1 as SGHNT and CDR2 as YYREEE (reference sequence). The length of the CDR3 is 13 residues. Trimming took 2 bases from V and 6 from J, leaving 12 bases between them.

CDR3 sequence: CASSQKRDLPPYQETQYF. The CDR3 coding sequence is TGTGCCAGCAGCCAGAAAAGGGATTTGCCCCCGTACCAAGAGACCCAGTACTTC. This sequence joins TRBV5-5 and TRBJ2-5; D not resolved. The CDR3 has 18 residues. Deletions cut 4 bases from V and 0 bases from J, with 22 bases between. The germline V gene has CDR1 SGHKS and CDR2 YYEKEE (reference sequence). Combining the CDR3 with reference TRBV5-5 and TRBJ2-5 gives the whole variable domain DAGVTQSPTHLIKTRGQQVTLRCSPISGHKSVSWYQQVLGQGPQFIFQYYEKEERGRGNFPDRFSARQFPNYSSELNVNALLLGDSALYLCASSQKRDLPPYQETQYFGPGTRLLVL.

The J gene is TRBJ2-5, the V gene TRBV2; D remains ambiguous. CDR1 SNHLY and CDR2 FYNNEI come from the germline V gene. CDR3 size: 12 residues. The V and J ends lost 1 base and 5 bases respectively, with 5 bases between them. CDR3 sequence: CASSEGLETQYF. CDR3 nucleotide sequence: TGTGCCAGCAGTGAAGGGCTCGAGACCCAGTACTTC.

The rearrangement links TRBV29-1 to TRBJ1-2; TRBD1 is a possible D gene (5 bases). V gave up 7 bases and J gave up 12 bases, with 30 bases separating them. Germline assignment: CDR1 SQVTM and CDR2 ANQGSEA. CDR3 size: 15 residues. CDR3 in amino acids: CSAGEKGRHGAWHTF. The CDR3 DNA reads TGCAGCGCCGGGGAGAAGGGGAGGCATGGAGCATGGCACACCTTC.